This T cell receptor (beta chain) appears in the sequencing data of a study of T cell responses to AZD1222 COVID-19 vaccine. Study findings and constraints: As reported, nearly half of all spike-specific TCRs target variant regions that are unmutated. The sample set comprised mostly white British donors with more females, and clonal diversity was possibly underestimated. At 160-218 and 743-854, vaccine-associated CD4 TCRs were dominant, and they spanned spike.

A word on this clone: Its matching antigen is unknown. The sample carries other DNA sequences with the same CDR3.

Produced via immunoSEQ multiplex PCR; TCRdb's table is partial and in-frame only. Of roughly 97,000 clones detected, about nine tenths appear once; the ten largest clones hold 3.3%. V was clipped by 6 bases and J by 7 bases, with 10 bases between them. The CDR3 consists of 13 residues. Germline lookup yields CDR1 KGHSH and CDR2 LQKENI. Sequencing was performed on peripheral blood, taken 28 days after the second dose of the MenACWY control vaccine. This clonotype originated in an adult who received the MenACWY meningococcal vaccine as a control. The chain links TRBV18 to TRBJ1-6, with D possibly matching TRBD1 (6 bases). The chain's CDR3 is CASSSGTNSPLHF. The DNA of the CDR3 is TGTGCCAGCTCCTCCGGGACAAATTCACCCCTCCACTTT.